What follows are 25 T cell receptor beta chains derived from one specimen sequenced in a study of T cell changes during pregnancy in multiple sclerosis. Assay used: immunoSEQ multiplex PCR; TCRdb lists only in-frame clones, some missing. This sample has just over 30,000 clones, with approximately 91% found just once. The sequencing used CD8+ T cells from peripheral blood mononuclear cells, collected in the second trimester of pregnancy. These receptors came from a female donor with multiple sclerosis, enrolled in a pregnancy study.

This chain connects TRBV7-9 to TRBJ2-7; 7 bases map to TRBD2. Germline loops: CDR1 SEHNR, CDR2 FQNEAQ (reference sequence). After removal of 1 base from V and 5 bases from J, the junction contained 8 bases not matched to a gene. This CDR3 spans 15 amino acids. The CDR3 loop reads CASSLVEVAGHEQYF. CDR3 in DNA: TGTGCCAGCAGCTTAGTTGAAGTAGCGGGCCACGAGCAGTACTTC. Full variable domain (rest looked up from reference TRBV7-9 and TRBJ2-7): DTGVSQNPRHKITKRGQNVTFRCDPISEHNRLYWYRQTLGQGPEFLTYFQNEAQLEKSRLLSDRFSAERPKGSFSTLEIQRTEQGDSAMYLCASSLVEVAGHEQYFGPGTRLTVT.

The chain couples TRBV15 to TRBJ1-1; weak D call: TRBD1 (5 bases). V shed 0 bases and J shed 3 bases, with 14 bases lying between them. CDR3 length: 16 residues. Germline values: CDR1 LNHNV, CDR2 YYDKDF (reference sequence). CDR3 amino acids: CATSRDLPGSHTEAFF. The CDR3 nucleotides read TGTGCCACCAGCAGAGATCTACCAGGGTCCCACACTGAAGCTTTCTTT. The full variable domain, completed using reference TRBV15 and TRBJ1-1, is DAMVIQNPRYQVTQFGKPVTLSCSQTLNHNVMYWYQQKSSQAPKLLFHYYDKDFNNEADTPDNFQSRRPNTSFCFLDIRSPGLGDTAMYLCATSRDLPGSHTEAFFGQGTRLTVV.

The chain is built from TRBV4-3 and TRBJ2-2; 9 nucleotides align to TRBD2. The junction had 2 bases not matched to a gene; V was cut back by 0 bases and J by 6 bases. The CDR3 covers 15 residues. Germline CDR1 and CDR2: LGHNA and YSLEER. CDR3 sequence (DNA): TGCGCCAGCAGCCAAGATAGGACTAGCGCCGGGGAGCTGTTTTTT. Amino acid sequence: CASSQDRTSAGELFF.

As DNA, the CDR3 is TGTGCCAGCAGCTCCAGGGGGACCTTACGCTACACCTTC. Translated, it gives CASSSRGTLRYTF. The J gene is TRBJ1-2, the V gene TRBV7-2; 7 bases map to TRBD1. This CDR3 contains 13 residues. Germline V CDR1 and CDR2: SGHTA, FQGNSA. V was clipped by 4 bases and J by 9 bases; unmatched bases: 8.

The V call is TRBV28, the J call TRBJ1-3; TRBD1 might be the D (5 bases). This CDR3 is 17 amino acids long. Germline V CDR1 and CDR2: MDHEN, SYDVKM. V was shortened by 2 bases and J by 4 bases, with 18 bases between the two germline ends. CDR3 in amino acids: CASSLAGVAYSGNTIYF. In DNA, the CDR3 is TGTGCCAGCAGTTTAGCGGGGGTGGCATACTCAGGAAACACCATATATTTT.

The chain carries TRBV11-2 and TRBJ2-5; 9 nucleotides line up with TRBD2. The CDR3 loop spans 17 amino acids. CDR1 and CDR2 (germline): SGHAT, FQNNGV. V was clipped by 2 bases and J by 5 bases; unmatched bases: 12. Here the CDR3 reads CASSLYPSGIERETQYF. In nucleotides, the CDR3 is TGTGCCAGCAGCTTATACCCTAGCGGGATCGAACGGGAGACCCAGTACTTC.

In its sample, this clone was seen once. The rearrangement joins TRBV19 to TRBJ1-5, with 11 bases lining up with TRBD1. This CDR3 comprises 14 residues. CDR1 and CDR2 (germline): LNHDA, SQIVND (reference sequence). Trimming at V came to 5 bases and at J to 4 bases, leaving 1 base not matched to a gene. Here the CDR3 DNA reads TGTGCCAGTAGTGGGACAGGGGGGAATCAGCCCCAGCATTTT. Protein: CASSGTGGNQPQHF.

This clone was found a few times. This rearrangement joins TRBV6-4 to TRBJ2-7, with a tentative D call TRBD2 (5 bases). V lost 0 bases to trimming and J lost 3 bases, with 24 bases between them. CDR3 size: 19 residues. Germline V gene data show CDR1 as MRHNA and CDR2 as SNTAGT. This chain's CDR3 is CASSDSTNSTPSNNYEQYF. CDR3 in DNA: TGTGCCAGCAGTGACTCGACTAACTCCACTCCCTCCAACAACTACGAGCAGTACTTC.

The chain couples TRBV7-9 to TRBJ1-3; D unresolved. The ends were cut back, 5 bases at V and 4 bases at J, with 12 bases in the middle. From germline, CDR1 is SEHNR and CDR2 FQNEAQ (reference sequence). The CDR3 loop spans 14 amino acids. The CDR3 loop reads CASSQGVEGNTIYF. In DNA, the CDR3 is TGTGCCAGCAGCCAAGGAGTGGAGGGAAACACCATATATTTT.

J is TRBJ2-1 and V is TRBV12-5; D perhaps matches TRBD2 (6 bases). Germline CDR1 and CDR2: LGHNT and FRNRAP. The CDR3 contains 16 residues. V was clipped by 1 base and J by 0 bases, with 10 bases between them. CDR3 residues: CASGLGGASSYNEQFF. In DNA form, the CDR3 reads TGTGCTAGTGGTTTGGGCGGGGCAAGCTCCTACAATGAGCAGTTCTTC.

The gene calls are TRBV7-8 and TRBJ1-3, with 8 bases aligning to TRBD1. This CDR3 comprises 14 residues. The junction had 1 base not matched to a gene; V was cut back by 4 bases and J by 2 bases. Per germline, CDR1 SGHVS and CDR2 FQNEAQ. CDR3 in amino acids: CASSSTGAGNTIYF. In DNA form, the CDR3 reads TGTGCCAGCAGCTCGACAGGGGCTGGAAACACCATATATTTT.

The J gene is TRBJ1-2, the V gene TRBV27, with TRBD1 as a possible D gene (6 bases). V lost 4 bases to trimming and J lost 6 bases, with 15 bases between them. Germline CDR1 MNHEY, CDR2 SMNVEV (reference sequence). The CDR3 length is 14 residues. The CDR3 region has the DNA TGTGCCAGCAGTTCCCTCCTCCGGGACAATGGCTACACCTTC. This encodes CASSSLLRDNGYTF.

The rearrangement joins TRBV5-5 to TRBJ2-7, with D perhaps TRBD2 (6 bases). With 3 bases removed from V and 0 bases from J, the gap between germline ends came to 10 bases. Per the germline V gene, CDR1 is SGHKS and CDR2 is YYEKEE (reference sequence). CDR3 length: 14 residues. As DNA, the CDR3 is TGTGCCAGCAGCTCACGGGACTTCTCCTACGAGCAGTACTTC. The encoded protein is CASSSRDFSYEQYF.

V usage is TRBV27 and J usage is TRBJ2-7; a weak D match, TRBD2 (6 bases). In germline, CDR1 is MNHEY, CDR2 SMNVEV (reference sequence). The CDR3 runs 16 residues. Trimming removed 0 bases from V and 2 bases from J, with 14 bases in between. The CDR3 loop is CASSLSVAERTYEQYF. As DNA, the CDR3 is TGTGCCAGCAGTTTATCTGTAGCGGAGAGAACCTACGAGCAGTACTTC.

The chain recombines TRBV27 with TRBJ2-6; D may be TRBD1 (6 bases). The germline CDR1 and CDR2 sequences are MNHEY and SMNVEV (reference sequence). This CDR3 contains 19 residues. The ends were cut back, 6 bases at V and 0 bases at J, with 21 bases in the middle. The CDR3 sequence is CASSPRDITRSSGANVLTF. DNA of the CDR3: TGTGCCAGCAGCCCGAGGGACATTACCCGAAGCTCTGGGGCCAACGTCCTGACTTTC.

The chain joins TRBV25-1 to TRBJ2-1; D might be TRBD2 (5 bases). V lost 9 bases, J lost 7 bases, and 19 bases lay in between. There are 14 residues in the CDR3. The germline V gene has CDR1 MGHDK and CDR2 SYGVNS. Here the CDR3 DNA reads TGTGCCAGAAGGACCCCGAGGGTTCAAAATGAGCAGTTCTTC. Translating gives CARRTPRVQNEQFF.

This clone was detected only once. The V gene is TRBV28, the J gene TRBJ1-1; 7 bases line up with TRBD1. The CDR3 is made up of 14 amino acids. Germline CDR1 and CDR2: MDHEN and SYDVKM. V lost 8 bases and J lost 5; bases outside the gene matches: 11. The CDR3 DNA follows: TGTGCCAGCCGACCGACAGGGATAGGAACTGAAGCTTTCTTT. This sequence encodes CASRPTGIGTEAFF. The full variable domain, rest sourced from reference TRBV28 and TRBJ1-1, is DVKVTQSSRYLVKRTGEKVFLECVQDMDHENMFWYRQDPGLGLRLIYFSYDVKMKEKGDIPEGYSVSREKKERFSLILESASTNQTSMYLCASRPTGIGTEAFFGQGTRLTVV.

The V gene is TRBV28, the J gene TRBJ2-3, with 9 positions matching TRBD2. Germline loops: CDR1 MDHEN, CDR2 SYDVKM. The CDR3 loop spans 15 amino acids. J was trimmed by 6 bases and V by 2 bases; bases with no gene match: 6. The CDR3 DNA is TGTGCCAGCAGTTTAGCGGGAGGGCCGAAGGATACGCAGTATTTT. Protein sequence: CASSLAGGPKDTQYF.

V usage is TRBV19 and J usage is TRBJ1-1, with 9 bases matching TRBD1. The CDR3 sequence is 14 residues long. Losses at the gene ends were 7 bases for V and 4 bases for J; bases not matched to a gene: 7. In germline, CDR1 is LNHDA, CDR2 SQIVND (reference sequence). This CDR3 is CASNVGTGSTEAFF. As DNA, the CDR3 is TGTGCCAGTAATGTTGGGACAGGGTCCACTGAAGCTTTCTTT.

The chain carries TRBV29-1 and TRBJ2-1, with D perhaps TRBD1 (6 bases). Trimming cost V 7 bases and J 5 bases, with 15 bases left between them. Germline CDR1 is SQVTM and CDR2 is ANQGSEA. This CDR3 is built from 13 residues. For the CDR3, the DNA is TGCAGCGCTGTCCGGGACACCCACAATGAGCAGTTCTTC. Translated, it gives CSAVRDTHNEQFF.

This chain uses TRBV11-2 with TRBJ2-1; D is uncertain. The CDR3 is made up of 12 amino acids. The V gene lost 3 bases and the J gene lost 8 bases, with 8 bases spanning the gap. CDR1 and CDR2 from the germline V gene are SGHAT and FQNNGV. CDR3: CASSFDLDEQFF. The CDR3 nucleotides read TGTGCCAGCAGCTTCGACTTGGATGAGCAGTTCTTC.

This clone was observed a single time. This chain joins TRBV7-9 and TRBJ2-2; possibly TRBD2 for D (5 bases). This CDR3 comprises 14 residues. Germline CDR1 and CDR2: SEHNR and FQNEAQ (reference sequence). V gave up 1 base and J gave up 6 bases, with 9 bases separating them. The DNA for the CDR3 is TGTGCCAGCAGCTTAGTCGGAGGTTCCGGGGAGCTGTTTTTT. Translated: CASSLVGGSGELFF.

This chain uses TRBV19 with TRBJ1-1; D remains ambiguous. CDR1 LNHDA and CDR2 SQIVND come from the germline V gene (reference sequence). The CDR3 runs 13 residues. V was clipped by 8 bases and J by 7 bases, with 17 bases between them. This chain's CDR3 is CASGPSLAVEAFF. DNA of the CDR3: TGTGCCAGTGGGCCTTCGCTAGCCGTTGAAGCTTTCTTT.

This CDR3 reads CASSQDEGGIDEQYF. The CDR3 DNA is TGTGCCAGCAGCCAAGATGAGGGAGGGATAGACGAGCAGTACTTC. The chain couples TRBV14 to TRBJ2-7, with TRBD2 identical over 7 bases. V shed 0 bases and J 5 bases; nucleotides not matched to a gene: 7. CDR1 is SGHDN and CDR2 is FVKESK in the germline V gene. The CDR3 sequence is 15 residues long.

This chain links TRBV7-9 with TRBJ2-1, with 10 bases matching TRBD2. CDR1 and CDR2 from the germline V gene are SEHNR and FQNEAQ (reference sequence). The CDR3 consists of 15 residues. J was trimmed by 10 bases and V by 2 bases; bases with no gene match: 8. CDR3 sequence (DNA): TGTGCCAGCAGCTTATACCTAGCGGGAGAAATGGAGCAGTTCTTC. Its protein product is CASSLYLAGEMEQFF.